This paragraph covers one T cell receptor (beta chain) sequence. The sample belongs to a study of shared clonotypes between healthy human individuals. At the level of the study: Two women and a few men aged 18 to 49 served as donors.

CDR1 is MDHEN, CDR2 SYDVKM, per germline. V lost 6 bases and J lost 0, with 18 bases in between. The CDR3 has 17 amino acids. TCRdb keeps only in-frame clones here, not all; method: immunoSEQ multiplex PCR. Here the sample spans about 1.5 million clones, 95% to 99% being singletons. This TCR was sampled from a man aged 30-40 years in good health. Material for sequencing was naive CD4+ T cells sorted from blood. Subset denoted: CD45RA+ positively selected. The rearrangement joins TRBV28 to TRBJ1-5; maybe TRBD1 (6 bases). As DNA, the CDR3 is TGTGCCAGCAGATGGACAGTGCGCATGACTAGCAATCAGCCCCAGCATTTT. It is translated as CASRWTVRMTSNQPQHF.